This entry lists 15 T cell receptor beta chains sequenced from one sample in a study of identical twins. In TCRdb, the 5' RACE reads were re-called with MiXCR into one record per CDR3 protein. The sample yields hundreds of thousands of distinct CDR3 sequences, around 6.6% seen once. The same sample was also studied in work on yellow fever vaccine responses in identical twins.

Sequences were obtained from memory (CD45RO+) T cells sorted from blood. Receptors originate from a woman aged 18-30 years in good health.

This clonotype was detected many times. The chain employs TRBV27 and TRBJ2-6; TRBD1 matches 8 bases. Trimming cost V 4 bases and J 4 bases; bases outside gene matches: 12. The CDR3 contains 18 residues. Germline loops: CDR1 MNHEY, CDR2 SMNVEV (reference sequence). DNA for the CDR3: TGTGCCAGCAGTTGGACGGGACAGGAGGTCTGGGGGGCCAACGTCCTGACTTTC. This gives the protein CASSWTGQEVWGANVLTF.

This clonotype has ten or more counts. This rearrangement joins TRBV5-5 to TRBJ2-7; weak D call: TRBD2 (7 bases). Germline V gene data show CDR1 as SGHKS and CDR2 as YYEKEE (reference sequence). Trimming shortened V by 3 bases and J by 4 bases, and 17 bases separated the two germline ends. The CDR3 runs 15 residues. This chain's CDR3 is CASSWGRTSVYEQYF. DNA of the CDR3: TGTGCCAGCAGCTGGGGGCGGACTAGTGTTTACGAGCAGTACTTC.

This clonotype has ten or more counts. V gene TRBV20-1 combines with J gene TRBJ2-7; TRBD2 aligns across 12 bases. Germline CDR1 is DFQATT and CDR2 is SNEGSKA (reference sequence). V shed 3 bases, J shed 0 bases, and the junction held 15 bases outside the gene matches. The CDR3 loop spans 19 amino acids. CDR3 nucleotides: TGCAGTGCTAGTCCCTGGACTAGCGGGATTGGTCGGAGCTCCTACGAGCAGTACTTC. Translated, it gives CSASPWTSGIGRSSYEQYF.

V and J are TRBV18 and TRBJ1-4; the D is unclear. The V end lost 2 bases, the J end lost 3 bases, and 10 bases lay between the germline ends. Germline V gene lookup returns CDR1 KGHSH and CDR2 LQKENI. This CDR3 spans 15 amino acids. The CDR3 coding sequence is TGTGCCAGCTCACCAAATTGGAGCTCTAATGAAAAACTGTTTTTT. Its protein product is CASSPNWSSNEKLFF. The entire variable domain, with the rest obtained from reference TRBV18 and TRBJ1-4, is as follows: NAGVMQNPRHLVRRRGQEARLRCSPMKGHSHVYWYRQLPEEGLKFMVYLQKENIIDESGMPKERFSAEFPKEGPSILRIQQVVRGDSAAYFCASSPNWSSNEKLFFGSGTQLSVL.

The sample holds a few counts of this clonotype. CDR3 nucleotide sequence: TGTGCCAGCATCCCCCCCGCGGGAACAGGGGCCTACGAGCAGTACTTC. It encodes CASIPPAGTGAYEQYF. The chain joins TRBV28 to TRBJ2-7, with D possibly being TRBD1 (7 bases). Germline loops: CDR1 MDHEN, CDR2 SYDVKM. This CDR3 has 16 amino acids. V dropped 7 bases and J dropped 2 bases, with 21 bases sitting between them.

In its sample, this clonotype was seen a few times. The chain is built from TRBV20-1 and TRBJ1-1, with D uncertain. V lost 0 bases and J 5 bases, leaving 10 bases between the germline ends. The CDR3 has 13 residues. Germline V gives CDR1 DFQATT, CDR2 SNEGSKA (reference sequence). The CDR3 DNA sequence: TGCAGTGCTAGAGATCCTTGGGGTACTGAAGCTTTCTTT. As protein: CSARDPWGTEAFF.

V gene TRBV20-1 combines with J gene TRBJ2-2; D possibly corresponds to TRBD2 (6 bases). Trimming cost V 6 bases and J 7 bases, with 21 bases left between them. The CDR3 is made up of 15 amino acids. Per germline, CDR1 DFQATT and CDR2 SNEGSKA (reference sequence). Here the CDR3 reads CSARSGTRLGGELFF. The CDR3 bases are TGCAGTGCCCGAAGTGGGACTCGTCTCGGCGGGGAGCTGTTTTTT.

This clonotype has a count of ten or more. The chain uses TRBV24-1 and TRBJ2-5; 8 bases match TRBD1. This CDR3 has 15 amino acids. Unmatched junction bases numbered 9, after V lost 6 bases and J lost 4 bases. Per germline, CDR1 KGHDR and CDR2 SFDVKD. The CDR3 DNA reads TGTGCCACCAGTCGGAGCAGGGGGCTTCGAGAGACCCAGTACTTC. It is translated as CATSRSRGLRETQYF.

This clonotype has at least ten counts. The chain employs TRBV28 and TRBJ2-1; TRBD2 matches at 11 bases. The CDR3 is made up of 15 amino acids. The V gene end was trimmed by 3 bases and the J gene end by 6 bases; junction bases not matched to a gene: 4. Germline values: CDR1 MDHEN, CDR2 SYDVKM. The CDR3 nucleotides are TGTGCCAGCAGTTTCACTAGCGGGAGAGGCAATGAGCAGTTCTTC. Translated, it gives CASSFTSGRGNEQFF.

V usage is TRBV5-1 and J usage is TRBJ2-5; D possibly corresponds to TRBD1 (6 bases). Trimming left V 6 bases short and J 5 bases short, with 17 bases between. The germline V gene encodes CDR1 SGHRS and CDR2 YFSETQ. The CDR3 spans 14 residues. CDR3 region: CASTLQGVGETQYF. DNA of the CDR3: TGCGCCAGCACCTTACAGGGAGTAGGGGAGACCCAGTACTTC.

This clonotype was counted many times. The rearrangement uses TRBV2 and TRBJ1-2; a possible D gene is TRBD1 (5 bases). The CDR3 has 13 residues. Looked up from germline, CDR1 is SNHLY and CDR2 is FYNNEI. The germline V and J ends were trimmed by 8 bases and 4 bases, with 14 bases remaining between them. The CDR3 protein is CASGGRATYGYTF. CDR3 sequence (DNA): TGTGCCAGCGGGGGACGGGCCACCTATGGCTACACCTTC.

This clonotype was recorded at least ten times. V is TRBV18 and J is TRBJ1-1; D perhaps matches TRBD1 (5 bases). V was trimmed by 4 bases and J by 5 bases, leaving 20 bases between them. This CDR3 has 16 amino acids. The germline CDR1 and CDR2 sequences are KGHSH and LQKENI. The CDR3 protein is CASSLNSQAGETEAFF. CDR3 coding DNA: TGTGCCAGCTCACTTAATTCACAGGCTGGAGAAACTGAAGCTTTCTTT.

This clonotype was observed at least ten times. V and J are TRBV29-1 and TRBJ2-1; no definite D call. Germline values: CDR1 SQVTM, CDR2 ANQGSEA. This CDR3 comprises 13 residues. Trimming took 3 bases from V and 5 from J, leaving 11 bases between them. The CDR3 DNA follows: TGCAGCGTTGAGTATCGGCTAGACAATGAGCAGTTCTTC. The encoded protein is CSVEYRLDNEQFF.

The chain joins TRBV20-1 to TRBJ1-4; 8 nucleotides line up with TRBD1. Germline values: CDR1 DFQATT, CDR2 SNEGSKA (reference sequence). This CDR3 has 18 amino acids. V lost 0 bases, J lost 0 bases, and 9 bases stayed unmatched. CDR3 residues: CSARDLTGQGPTNEKLFF. The DNA of the CDR3 is TGCAGTGCTAGAGATCTAACTGGACAGGGACCAACTAATGAAAAACTGTTTTTT.

This clonotype was observed a handful of times. This rearrangement joins TRBV28 to TRBJ2-7, with D perhaps matching TRBD2 (6 bases). Germline V lookup: CDR1 MDHEN, CDR2 SYDVKM. The ends were cut back, 8 bases at V and 7 bases at J, with 15 bases in the middle. CDR3 length: 12 residues. The CDR3 here is CASGAGLGEQYF. CDR3 DNA sequence: TGTGCCAGCGGTGCGGGGTTAGGGGAGCAGTACTTC.